One sample yielded the 10 T cell receptor beta chains listed below, sequenced in a study of OX40 agonist ivuxolimab in advanced cancers. Some clones are missing from TCRdb's copy, which holds only in-frame ones; the method was immunoSEQ multiplex PCR. This table holds over 40,000 clones, just under 85% found once. Sequencing used CD4+ or CD8+ T cells sorted from blood, obtained in a trial of the OX40 agonist ivuxolimab. These receptors originate from an adult with an advanced solid tumor such as melanoma, head and neck, liver or kidney cancer.

The genes are TRBV7-2 and TRBJ2-3; TRBD2 agrees at 11 bases. Germline V CDR1 and CDR2: SGHTA, FQGNSA. V was clipped by 5 bases and J by 6 bases; unmatched bases: 7. This CDR3 region has 15 residues. CDR3 bases: TGTGCCAGCAGCACGCAGACTAGCGGGATGGATACGCAGTATTTT. Encoded protein: CASSTQTSGMDTQYF.

This clone occurred once. The rearrangement joins TRBV28 to TRBJ2-3; unclear D gene. The CDR3 is 13 residues long. Germline CDR1 and CDR2: MDHEN and SYDVKM. V was clipped by 7 bases and J by 2 bases, with 10 bases between them. CDR3 in DNA: TGTGCCAGCAACGCTAGGGACACAGATACGCAGTATTTT. It specifies CASNARDTDTQYF. Drawing the rest from reference TRBV28 and TRBJ2-3, the complete variable domain is DVKVTQSSRYLVKRTGEKVFLECVQDMDHENMFWYRQDPGLGLRLIYFSYDVKMKEKGDIPEGYSVSREKKERFSLILESASTNQTSMYLCASNARDTDTQYFGPGTRLTVL.

This clone has only one observation. The chain combines TRBV5-4 with TRBJ2-1, with 7 positions matching TRBD2. V shed 4 bases, J shed 7 bases, and the junction held 11 bases outside the gene matches. Germline V lookup: CDR1 SGHNT, CDR2 YYREEE (reference sequence). The CDR3 spans 15 residues. The CDR3 here is CASSRGLVRWNEQFF. CDR3 sequence (DNA): TGTGCCAGCAGCCGAGGACTAGTACGATGGAATGAGCAGTTCTTC.

The genes are TRBV11-3 and TRBJ2-3; 12 nucleotides agree with TRBD2. The CDR3 covers 16 residues. The trim removed 3 bases at V and 7 bases at J, leaving 8 bases unmatched. Germline CDR1 is SGHNT and CDR2 is YENEEA. DNA for the CDR3: TGTGCCAGCAGCTTCCTGTTCACTAGCGGGAGGAATACGCAGTATTTT. Translated, it gives CASSFLFTSGRNTQYF.

The V call is TRBV2, the J call TRBJ2-3; no reliable D call. V lost 6 bases and J lost 3, with 13 bases in between. Germline-derived CDR1 and CDR2 are SNHLY and FYNNEI. The CDR3 is made up of 14 amino acids. DNA of the CDR3: TGTGCCAGCAGCCTCAGTTTGGGGACAGATACGCAGTATTTT. Amino acid sequence: CASSLSLGTDTQYF.

The chain combines TRBV28 with TRBJ2-7; TRBD2 aligns across 10 bases. The CDR3 has 16 residues. Germline CDR1 is MDHEN and CDR2 is SYDVKM. The V gene end was trimmed by 4 bases and the J gene end by 0 bases; junction bases not matched to a gene: 6. The CDR3 here is CASSSWTSGISYEQYF. CDR3 DNA: TGTGCCAGCAGTTCCTGGACTAGCGGTATCTCCTACGAGCAGTACTTC.

The V call is TRBV4-1, the J call TRBJ1-2; D is possibly TRBD1 (5 bases). The CDR3 totals 17 residues. V gave up 1 base and J gave up 1 base, with 16 bases separating them. Looked up from germline, CDR1 is MGHRA and CDR2 is YSYEKL. This chain's CDR3 is CASSQGGRGRNNYGYTF. Written as DNA, the CDR3 is TGCGCCAGCAGCCAAGGGGGCCGGGGGAGGAATAACTATGGCTACACCTTC.

The chain joins TRBV27 to TRBJ1-3; unclear D gene. The germline V gene encodes CDR1 MNHEY and CDR2 SMNVEV (reference sequence). Trimming pared 2 bases from V and 3 bases from J, leaving 8 bases between. The CDR3 is 14 amino acids. The CDR3 protein is CASSLIPDGNTIYF. The CDR3 nucleotides read TGTGCCAGCAGTTTAATCCCAGATGGAAACACCATATATTTT.

This clone has just one count. The chain has TRBV6-1 and TRBJ1-2; D is perhaps TRBD1 (5 bases). Germline lookup yields CDR1 MNHNS and CDR2 SASEGT. The CDR3 runs to 13 residues. V was trimmed by 6 bases and J by 3 bases, leaving 11 bases between them. CDR3 sequence (DNA): TGTGCCAGCAGCGCCAGGGCGCACTATGGCTACACCTTC. Amino acids: CASSARAHYGYTF.

The V call is TRBV7-2, the J call TRBJ2-3, with 8 positions matching TRBD1. The trim removed 8 bases at V and 4 bases at J, leaving 8 bases unmatched. CDR1 SGHTA and CDR2 FQGNSA come from the germline V gene. This CDR3 contains 14 residues. The CDR3 DNA reads TGTGCCAGCTCAAGACAGGGGAGTCCAGATACGCAGTATTTT. Amino acid sequence: CASSRQGSPDTQYF.